Shown below are 25 T cell receptor beta chains from a single sample sequenced in a study of human T cells and chemical hapten exposure. TCRdb recomputed calls from the RACE reads with MiXCR, one row per CDR3 protein. The table lists about 400,000 distinct CDR3 sequences, roughly 6% of them singletons. Time point reported: patch test 2, 6 weeks after DPC sensitization. This sample's treatment: therapeutic diphenylcyclopropenone sensitization with weekly scalp DPC. Sample: whole blood, taken in connection with sensitization to the hapten diphenylcyclopropenone (DPC). The source is a woman between 18 and 30 years old with alopecia areata. Some clones in this sample may be carry-over from other donors' samples.

On this clonotype itself: This sequence may be a read error, since a much larger clone differs from it by one base. This chain joins TRBV27 and TRBJ1-6; no firm D call. CDR1 MNHEY and CDR2 SMNVEV come from the germline V gene (reference sequence). The CDR3 is made up of 15 amino acids. The germline V and J ends were trimmed by 6 bases and 7 bases, with 16 bases remaining between them. This CDR3 is CASRWQASPNSPLHF. DNA of the CDR3: TGTGCCAGCAGATGGCAGGCGTCTCCGAATTCACCCCTCCACTTT.

The table lists this clonotype with many counts. The chain carries TRBV4-3 and TRBJ1-1, with D perhaps TRBD1 (5 bases). Trimming pared 0 bases from V and 5 bases from J, leaving 13 bases between. The germline CDR1 and CDR2 sequences are LGHNA and YSLEER. The CDR3 is 15 residues long. The CDR3 bases are TGCGCCAGCAGCCAAGACGGGGCAGAAACAACTGAAGCTTTCTTT. Translated: CASSQDGAETTEAFF.

This clonotype was counted ten times or more. The rearrangement joins TRBV24-1 to TRBJ1-5; D ambiguous. The V end lost 3 bases, the J end lost 0 bases, and 20 bases lay between the germline ends. Germline CDR1 is KGHDR and CDR2 is SFDVKD. The CDR3 contains 19 residues. The CDR3 spells CATSDIIRNQGYSNQPQHF. The CDR3 nucleotides are TGTGCCACCAGTGATATTATCCGGAATCAAGGGTATAGCAATCAGCCCCAGCATTTT.

This clonotype was seen repeatedly, ten times or more. The chain joins TRBV4-3 to TRBJ1-6; TRBD1 matches 7 bases. Trimming cost V 2 bases and J 10 bases; bases outside gene matches: 11. Germline CDR1 and CDR2: LGHNA and YSLEER. The CDR3 extends over 16 amino acids. The CDR3 loop is CASSQQRRTGTSPLHF. The CDR3 region has the DNA TGCGCCAGCAGCCAACAAAGGAGGACAGGAACGTCACCCCTCCACTTT.

This sequence joins TRBV20-1 and TRBJ2-3; TRBD2 agrees at 9 bases. Germline V lookup: CDR1 DFQATT, CDR2 SNEGSKA (reference sequence). This CDR3 spans 16 amino acids. V was clipped by 5 bases and J by 0 bases; unmatched bases: 9. The CDR3 coding sequence is TGCAGTGCTGATCAGGAGGGACTAGCAAGCACAGATACGCAGTATTTT. Protein product: CSADQEGLASTDTQYF.

This clonotype showed up just a few times. The chain couples TRBV4-3 to TRBJ2-7, with 8 bases lining up with TRBD1. Looked up from germline, CDR1 is LGHNA and CDR2 is YSLEER. CDR3 length: 15 residues. J was trimmed by 2 bases and V by 4 bases; bases with no gene match: 7. Written as DNA, the CDR3 is TGCGCCAGCAGCCCCGTCCAGGGGGCGCCCTACGAGCAGTACTTC. Protein product: CASSPVQGAPYEQYF.

This clonotype has more than one count but fewer than ten. The chain joins TRBV7-2 to TRBJ1-3, with D uncertain. The V end lost 1 base, the J end lost 0 bases, and 19 bases lay between the germline ends. Per the germline V gene, CDR1 is SGHTA and CDR2 is FQGNSA. This CDR3 region has 19 residues. CDR3 in amino acids: CASSLDSTRTLSSGNTIYF. CDR3 bases: TGTGCCAGCAGCTTAGATTCGACTAGGACCCTCAGCTCTGGAAACACCATATATTTT.

This clonotype was seen ten or more times. V is TRBV12-3 or TRBV12-4 and J is TRBJ1-1; 8 positions match TRBD1. V was pared by 2 bases and J by 6 bases, with 8 bases of the junction left unmatched. The CDR3 consists of 15 residues. As DNA, the CDR3 is TGTGCCAGCAGTTTAAGGACAGGGACGCACGCTGAAGCTTTCTTT. As protein: CASSLRTGTHAEAFF.

This clonotype has a handful of counts. V is TRBV3-1 and J is TRBJ2-2, with unresolved D. Germline V lookup: CDR1 LGHDT, CDR2 YNNKEL (reference sequence). There are 14 residues in the CDR3. V was cut by 3 bases and J by 2 bases, with 7 bases left in between. DNA of the CDR3: TGTGCCAGCAGCCAGGAGTTCAACACCGGGGAGCTGTTTTTT. Amino acid sequence: CASSQEFNTGELFF.

This chain links TRBV20-1 with TRBJ2-3; a possible D gene is TRBD2 (6 bases). V shed 1 base and J shed 2 bases, with 13 bases lying between them. The CDR3 is made up of 15 amino acids. Germline V gene data show CDR1 as DFQATT and CDR2 as SNEGSKA (reference sequence). CDR3 DNA sequence: TGCAGTGCTAGAGTAGGAGGGGTACTCACAGATACGCAGTATTTT. Encoded protein: CSARVGGVLTDTQYF.

This clonotype showed up many times. The J gene is TRBJ2-6, the V gene TRBV20-1; tentative D call: TRBD1 (5 bases). Germline CDR1 is DFQATT and CDR2 is SNEGSKA (reference sequence). The V and J ends lost 3 bases and 4 bases respectively, with 13 bases between them. CDR3 length equals 15 residues. The CDR3 protein is CSASNQGSGANVLTF. The DNA for the CDR3 is TGCAGTGCTAGTAATCAGGGATCCGGGGCCAACGTCCTGACTTTC.

The J gene is TRBJ1-2, the V gene TRBV6-5; TRBD1 is a possible D gene (6 bases). The CDR3 length is 14 residues. Germline lookup yields CDR1 MNHEY and CDR2 SVGAGI. V lost 2 bases and J lost 4, with 11 bases in between. The CDR3, as DNA: TGTGCCAGCAGTTACCATGGACAGACCTATGGCTACACCTTC. This sequence encodes CASSYHGQTYGYTF.

A few counts support this clonotype. The genes are TRBV12-3 or TRBV12-4 and TRBJ1-5, with a weak D call TRBD1 (6 bases). The CDR3 totals 15 residues. V gave up 3 bases and J gave up 1 base, with 10 bases separating them. CDR3 DNA sequence: TGTGCCAGCAGTTTCGGGGGGCAGAGCAATCAGCCCCAGCATTTT. Translating gives CASSFGGQSNQPQHF.

This clonotype showed up just a few times. This chain joins TRBV20-1 and TRBJ2-2; 7 nucleotides match TRBD2. CDR3 length: 16 residues. Germline trimming cut 0 bases from V and 2 bases from J; bases unmatched to any gene: 6. Germline values: CDR1 DFQATT, CDR2 SNEGSKA (reference sequence). CDR3: CSARDSRGTNTGELFF. CDR3 sequence (DNA): TGCAGTGCTAGAGATTCGCGGGGGACTAACACCGGGGAGCTGTTTTTT.

This clonotype was seen more than once but under ten times. DNA for the CDR3: TGTGCCAGCAGCTCATCACGGGCAGGCTTTGGAAATCAGCCCCAGCATTTT. Translation gives CASSSSRAGFGNQPQHF. The V call is TRBV6-5, the J call TRBJ1-5; D not certain. The germline V gene encodes CDR1 MNHEY and CDR2 SVGAGI. Deletions cut 6 bases from V and 4 bases from J, with 22 bases between. The CDR3 runs 17 residues.

This clonotype was observed a handful of times. The chain recombines TRBV15 with TRBJ1-1; 12 bases fit TRBD1. This CDR3 comprises 15 residues. Trimming removed 7 bases from V and 5 bases from J; junction bases left unmatched: 8. CDR1 is LNHNV, CDR2 YYDKDF, per germline (reference sequence). This chain's CDR3 is CATTRDRGLGTEAFF. The CDR3 region has the DNA TGTGCCACCACGCGGGACAGGGGGCTAGGTACTGAAGCTTTCTTT.

This clonotype has ten or more counts. CDR3 sequence (DNA): TGTGCCAGCAGTGGTGACAGGGAGGTATTAGATGGCTACACCTTC. This encodes CASSGDREVLDGYTF. This chain joins TRBV28 and TRBJ1-2; TRBD1 aligns across 7 bases. The V gene end was trimmed by 5 bases and the J gene end by 6 bases; junction bases not matched to a gene: 12. The CDR3 contains 15 residues. The germline CDR1 and CDR2 sequences are MDHEN and SYDVKM.

This chain connects TRBV20-1 to TRBJ1-2; D is unresolved. The germline gives CDR1 DFQATT, CDR2 SNEGSKA (reference sequence). The CDR3 spans 13 residues. V dropped 7 bases and J dropped 5 bases, with 17 bases sitting between them. The CDR3 reads CSGTRRNGYGYTF. CDR3 bases: TGCAGTGGAACCAGACGTAATGGGTATGGCTACACCTTC.

This clonotype has more than one count but fewer than ten. This sequence joins TRBV28 and TRBJ2-7; 10 nucleotides agree with TRBD1. The germline V gene has CDR1 MDHEN and CDR2 SYDVKM. Trimming at V came to 10 bases and at J to 4 bases, leaving 13 bases not matched to a gene. The CDR3 has 15 amino acids. CDR3 loop: CATGGMGQGKYEQYF. CDR3 nucleotides: TGTGCCACCGGAGGGATGGGACAGGGGAAGTACGAGCAGTACTTC.

This clonotype was detected only a few times. The V gene is TRBV11-2, the J gene TRBJ2-1; the match to TRBD2 covers 10 bases. CDR3 length: 21 residues. V lost 1 base, J lost 2 bases, and 17 bases stayed unmatched. Germline V gene lookup returns CDR1 SGHAT and CDR2 FQNNGV. Here the CDR3 reads CASSLVALGTPGTSAYNEQFF. The DNA of the CDR3 is TGTGCCAGCAGCTTAGTGGCTTTAGGGACACCCGGGACTAGCGCCTACAATGAGCAGTTCTTC.

This clonotype was detected only a few times. The rearrangement links TRBV12-5 to TRBJ2-3, with TRBD1 identical over 7 bases. Germline values: CDR1 LGHNT, CDR2 FRNRAP. The CDR3 is 14 amino acids. V lost 5 bases, J lost 2 bases, and 4 bases stayed unmatched. The CDR3 nucleotides are TGTGCTAGTGGTCGGGACAGAAACACAGATACGCAGTATTTT. Protein product: CASGRDRNTDTQYF.

This clonotype was seen repeatedly, ten times or more. This sequence joins TRBV3-1 and TRBJ2-3; no clear D gene. V was cut by 1 base and J by 0 bases, with 8 bases left in between. The CDR3 runs to 15 residues. Germline values: CDR1 LGHDT, CDR2 YNNKEL (reference sequence). Here the CDR3 DNA reads TGTGCCAGCAGCCAAGCATTACGGAGCACAGATACGCAGTATTTT. This gives the protein CASSQALRSTDTQYF.

The chain combines TRBV20-1 with TRBJ2-1; 11 bases align to TRBD2. CDR1 is DFQATT, CDR2 SNEGSKA, per germline (reference sequence). This CDR3 spans 18 amino acids. The V segment lost 4 bases and the J segment 0 bases; nucleotides outside the gene matches: 11. The CDR3 coding sequence is TGCAGTGCTAACCTGGGACTAGCGGCGCCTAGCTCCTACAATGAGCAGTTCTTC. As protein: CSANLGLAAPSSYNEQFF.

This clonotype has a count of ten or more. The chain joins TRBV4-3 to TRBJ1-6; D unresolved. The germline V gene encodes CDR1 LGHNA and CDR2 YSLEER. Trimming took 0 bases from V and 7 from J, leaving 13 bases between them. CDR3 length: 16 amino acids. DNA of the CDR3: TGCGCCAGCAGCCAAGATCTAGCTCCGAGGAATTCACCCCTCCACTTT. It yields the protein CASSQDLAPRNSPLHF.

The chain couples TRBV6-2 or TRBV6-3 to TRBJ2-3; D perhaps matches TRBD2 (7 bases). CDR3 length: 18 residues. V was pared by 7 bases and J by 2 bases, with 25 bases between. The germline V gene has CDR1 MNHEY and CDR2 SVGEGT. The CDR3 coding sequence is TGTGCCAGCACCTACCGACTGGGCGGGGGCCTATACACAGATACGCAGTATTTT. It encodes CASTYRLGGGLYTDTQYF.